This T cell receptor beta chain stems from a study of response to subunit inactivated influenza vaccine. General observations from the study: New T cells are recruited in small numbers by each seasonal influenza vaccination, according to the authors' suggestion.

V lost 6 bases and J lost 9, with 15 bases in between. The CDR3 runs to 13 residues. A remark on this clonotype: The antigen is undetermined.

A single record per CDR3 protein comes from TCRdb applying MiXCR to the RT-PCR reads. This table holds roughly 700,000 distinct CDR3 sequences, less than 20% found once. The source of this sequence is a middle-aged man who received an inactivated influenza vaccine. This chain connects TRBV12-3 or TRBV12-4 to TRBJ2-1; tentative D call: TRBD1 (5 bases). This material consisted of PBMCs from blood, taken 11 to 12 days after vaccination. DNA for the CDR3: TGTGCCAGCAGCAGGGCCGAGTTGACTGAGCAGTTCTTC. Amino acid sequence: CASSRAELTEQFF.